This note documents a single T cell receptor (beta chain) sequence. This entry comes from a study of blood T cell repertoires in COVID-19. About the research overall: COVID-19 samples from acute and convalescent phases originated in the United States, Italy and Spain.

The table came from immunoSEQ multiplex PCR; TCRdb's copy has only in-frame clones and leaves some out. The sample has about 380,000 clones, 90% seen once. The CDR3 is 15 amino acids. Germline CDR1 SEHNR, CDR2 FQNEAQ (reference sequence). The V and J ends lost 5 bases and 7 bases, in that order; junction bases with no gene match: 11. The source of this sequence is a man aged 18-30 years with active or convalescent COVID-19. Sample: peripheral blood. The chain carries TRBV7-9 and TRBJ2-1, with 7 bases lining up with TRBD2. This chain's CDR3 is CASSVGEGSFNEQFF. In nucleotides, the CDR3 is TGTGCCAGCAGCGTCGGGGAGGGAAGTTTTAATGAGCAGTTCTTC.